This TCR beta chain was recovered during a study of T cell repertoires in cytomegalovirus infection (dated by TCRdb to the late 2010s). With regard to the full study: The peptide stimulations were aimed at well-studied HLA-B-restricted epitopes as well as recently identified HLA-C-restricted CMV epitopes, whose presentation resists viral immunomodulation. Donor HLA type was relevant to the analysis, because carriage of CMV infection together with the matching HLA type was indicated by public TCR beta signatures. The paper as a whole reports these results and caveats: Cumulative frequency of public TCR beta family members discriminated carriers of CMV infection plus the relevant HLA type in this cohort and an independent roughly 330-donor cohort. In the ex vivo response, HLA-C-restricted CMV-specific TCR beta clonotypes were dominant, and in two of eight donors the single most frequent clonotype came from this HLA-C-restricted group.

The treatment or condition label, read with the paper, signifies: in vitro stimulation with specific CMV peptide epitopes to enrich CMV-specific T cells. The data were produced on an Illumina HiSeq 1500. The raw public data were reprocessed by TCRdb itself: fastp quality trimming at Q25, MiXCR clonotype calling, in-frame beta chains only. One record per CDR3 amino acid sequence lists the most common genes and DNA. The sample table lists some 590,000 distinct CDR3 sequences, just under 40% of them with a count of one. 48% of the sample belongs to the ten largest clones. The CDR3 runs 14 residues from the cysteine to the phenylalanine. CDR3 DNA is the only sequence kept; it has 42 bases, read in frame from the first base. V gives up 3 bases and J gives up 5 bases, and the segment between their germline ends measures 13 bases. Turning to this clonotype: The antigen it recognizes is unknown. Per-nucleotide qualities are absent, and no much larger clonotype sits a single base away.

This receptor was identified in a human donor in good health (CMV status not recorded). Some clones in this sample may be carry-over from other donors' samples. The sequencing used cultured PBMCs, collected from culture after CMV antigen stimulation. The sequence links TRBV12-3 or TRBV12-4 to TRBJ1-1; TRBD1 is a possible D gene, resting on 5 matching bases. The CDR3 loop reads CASSFIQGSTEAFF. In nucleotides, the sequence is TGTGCCAGCAGTTTCATTCAGGGATCTACTGAAGCTTTCTTT.